A single sample is the source of the 4 T cell receptor beta chains below, sequenced in a study of graft-versus-host responses after intestinal transplantation. Their antigens are not known. The method was immunoSEQ multiplex PCR; TCRdb's version includes in-frame clones alone and lacks a portion of them. The data show about 120,000 clones, 95% seen once. The sequencing here drew on unstimulated CD8+ T cells sorted from spleen or lymph node cells, taken before intestinal transplant. All receptors derive from a human donor who received an intestinal transplant.

This clone was detected a few times. This chain links TRBV5-6 with TRBJ2-1; 7 positions match TRBD2. The CDR3 covers 14 residues. CDR1 and CDR2 (germline): SGHDT, YYEEEE. V lost 2 bases and J lost 7; bases outside the gene matches: 6. In nucleotides, the CDR3 is TGTGCCAGCAGCTTCGGACTAGTTAAAAATGAGCAGTTCTTC. It is translated as CASSFGLVKNEQFF.

This chain uses TRBV21-1 with TRBJ1-5; the table's TRBD1 call for D was not verified on the DNA. TRBV21-1 corresponds to a pseudogene. The CDR3 length is 20 residues. The CDR3 DNA sequence: TGTGCCAGCAGCAAACTTTGCGGGACAGGGGCAGGGTATAGCAATCAGCCCCAGCATTTT. Its translation: CASSKLCGTGAGYSNQPQHF.

The rearrangement links TRBV21-1 to TRBJ2-1. TRBV21-1 is a listed pseudogene. The CDR3 is made up of 14 amino acids. The CDR3 is CASSPGEGADEQFF. DNA of the CDR3: TGTGCCAGCAGCCCGGGGGAGGGGGCGGATGAGCAGTTCTTC.

This chain links TRBV14 with TRBJ2-1, with 8 positions matching TRBD2. There are 16 residues in the CDR3. Germline CDR1 reads SGHDN; CDR2 reads FVKESK. V was pared by 5 bases and J by 2 bases, with 8 bases of the junction left unmatched. CDR3 amino acids: CASSVGRGSAYNEQFF. As DNA, the CDR3 is TGTGCCAGCAGCGTCGGGAGGGGATCAGCCTACAATGAGCAGTTCTTC.